This T cell receptor beta chain was recorded in a study of blood T cell repertoires in COVID-19. V was pared by 1 base and J by 3 bases, with 11 bases between. The CDR3 loop spans 14 amino acids. Germline CDR1 reads SGHRS; CDR2 reads YFSETQ. This clone was seen just once. Assay used: immunoSEQ multiplex PCR; TCRdb lists only in-frame clones, some missing. The sample holds roughly 200,000 clones, 88% seen once. This TCR derives from a man between 18 and 29 years old with active or convalescent COVID-19. The V gene is TRBV5-1, the J gene TRBJ2-7, with D possibly being TRBD2 (6 bases). The sample was peripheral blood. CDR3 residues: CASSLRGLDYEQYF. Written as DNA, the CDR3 is TGCGCCAGCAGCTTGCGGGGGTTGGACTACGAGCAGTACTTC.